A single sample is the source of the 2 T cell receptor beta chains below, sequenced in a study of cytomegalovirus exposure and HLA in healthy donors. It was with 60 Vbeta and 13 Jbeta primers that the PCR ran. Method: immunoSEQ multiplex PCR; TCRdb's copy keeps in-frame clones and lacks some. The data show about 130,000 clones, under 80% seen once. The sequenced sample consisted of PBMCs. These receptors originate from a man between 18 and 35 years old in good health and CMV-seropositive.

The chain couples TRBV18 to TRBJ1-5; tentatively, D is TRBD1 (5 bases). V was cut by 4 bases and J by 4 bases, with 11 bases left in between. CDR1 KGHSH and CDR2 LQKENI come from the germline V gene. The CDR3 is 14 amino acids. The CDR3 spells CASSQGNRNQPQHF. The CDR3 DNA reads TGTGCCAGCTCACAGGGGAATCGGAATCAGCCCCAGCATTTT.

The chain is built from TRBV27 and TRBJ2-5; TRBD1 matches at 8 bases. V shed 4 bases and J 1 base; nucleotides not matched to a gene: 2. CDR1 and CDR2 (germline): MNHEY, SMNVEV (reference sequence). The length of the CDR3 is 14 residues. The CDR3 here is CASSSRGPQETQYF. CDR3 nucleotide sequence: TGTGCCAGCAGTTCCAGGGGGCCCCAAGAGACCCAGTACTTC.